Following are 19 T cell receptor beta chains from one sample sequenced in a study of cytomegalovirus exposure and HLA in healthy donors. Use of 60 Vbeta and 13 Jbeta primers characterized the PCR. Profiled with immunoSEQ multiplex PCR; TCRdb holds only in-frame clones, not every one. The table includes 130,000 or so clones, approximately 10% detected once. The sample taken for sequencing was PBMCs. The receptors stem from a woman aged 40-49 years in good health and CMV-seropositive.

The V and J genes are TRBV10-3 and TRBJ2-5, with TRBD2 matching 7 bases. CDR1 is ENHRY, CDR2 SYGVKD, per germline. The junction had 9 bases not matched to a gene; V was cut back by 11 bases and J by 0 bases. The length of the CDR3 is 14 residues. The CDR3 region is CASRPAGNQETQYF. CDR3 in DNA: TGTGCCTCCCGCCCAGCGGGGAACCAAGAGACCCAGTACTTC.

Many counts were recorded for this clone. This chain uses TRBV7-6 with TRBJ2-5; 13 nucleotides line up with TRBD2. This CDR3 is built from 16 residues. CDR1 is SGHVS, CDR2 FNYEAQ, per germline. V was pared by 4 bases and J by 0 bases, with 2 bases of the junction left unmatched. The CDR3 DNA follows: TGTGCCAGCAGCTACGGGACTAGCGGGGACCAAGAGACCCAGTACTTC. Its protein is CASSYGTSGDQETQYF.

CDR3 sequence reads: CASSLAWLAGGPDLNEQYF. The DNA of the CDR3 is TGTGCCAGCAGCTTGGCTTGGCTAGCGGGGGGCCCGGACCTAAACGAGCAGTACTTC. The gene calls are TRBV5-6 and TRBJ2-7, with 11 positions matching TRBD2. The germline V gene encodes CDR1 SGHDT and CDR2 YYEEEE. The ends lost 0 bases at V and 5 bases at J; junction bases unmatched: 16. The CDR3 covers 19 residues.

In this sample, this clone turned up a few times. J is TRBJ2-1 and V is TRBV7-7; 7 bases fit TRBD2. Germline V lookup: CDR1 SSHAT, CDR2 FNYEAQ (reference sequence). The V and J ends lost 2 bases and 4 bases, in that order; junction bases with no gene match: 8. The CDR3 covers 16 residues. CDR3 sequence: CASSLLGLRSYNEQFF. For the CDR3, the DNA is TGTGCCAGCAGCTTATTGGGACTAAGGTCGTACAATGAGCAGTTCTTC.

This chain uses TRBV7-6 with TRBJ2-7, with TRBD2 as a possible D gene (6 bases). This CDR3 is built from 16 residues. Germline values: CDR1 SGHVS, CDR2 FNYEAQ. V lost 5 bases, J lost 0 bases, and 17 bases lay in between. The CDR3 loop is CASSQRDSSSSYEQYF. CDR3 in DNA: TGTGCCAGCAGCCAACGGGACTCCTCAAGCTCCTACGAGCAGTACTTC.

This clone has more than one count but fewer than ten. This chain joins TRBV27 and TRBJ2-7; 11 bases line up with TRBD2. The CDR3 sequence is 16 residues long. With 5 bases clipped from V and 4 bases from J, the junction kept 10 bases outside the gene matches. Germline V lookup: CDR1 MNHEY, CDR2 SMNVEV (reference sequence). In nucleotides, the CDR3 is TGTGCCAGCAGTCCTGGAATGGGACTAGCGGAGTACGAGCAGTACTTC. It translates to CASSPGMGLAEYEQYF.

This clone was seen only a few times. V is TRBV5-1 and J is TRBJ1-1, with a weak D call TRBD1 (5 bases). CDR1 and CDR2 from the germline V gene are SGHRS and YFSETQ. The germline V and J ends were trimmed by 4 bases and 1 base, with 14 bases remaining between them. This CDR3 region has 15 residues. CDR3 nucleotides: TGCGCCAGCAGCATGATGGGGGGAACGAACACTGAAGCTTTCTTT. It is translated as CASSMMGGTNTEAFF.

This clone was counted a few times. The chain couples TRBV5-1 to TRBJ1-2, with TRBD1 as a possible D gene (5 bases). The CDR3 runs to 14 residues. Trimming cost V 4 bases and J 2 bases, with 12 bases left between them. In germline, CDR1 is SGHRS, CDR2 YFSETQ. The DNA of the CDR3 is TGCGCCAGCAGCCCCGGAGGGGAGAACTATGGCTACACCTTC. Protein product: CASSPGGENYGYTF.

The V call is TRBV5-6, the J call TRBJ2-3; D gene unclear. The CDR3 runs 13 residues. Looked up from germline, CDR1 is SGHDT and CDR2 is YYEEEE. V was shortened by 0 bases and J by 4 bases, with 6 bases between the two germline ends. The CDR3 is CASSLGGADTQYF. CDR3 nucleotides: TGTGCCAGCAGCTTGGGCGGAGCAGATACGCAGTATTTT. The full variable domain, its missing parts supplied by reference TRBV5-6 and TRBJ2-3, is DAGVTQSPTHLIKTRGQQVTLRCSPKSGHDTVSWYQQALGQGPQFIFQYYEEEERQRGNFPDRFSGHQFPNYSSELNVNALLLGDSALYLCASSLGGADTQYFGPGTRLTVL.

CDR3 protein: CASSPTGGGNTEAFF. The CDR3 DNA reads as TGTGCCAGTAGTCCGACAGGGGGTGGGAACACTGAAGCTTTCTTT. The chain couples TRBV19 to TRBJ1-1; 9 positions agree with TRBD1. V shed 5 bases, J shed 1 base, and the junction held 5 bases outside the gene matches. This CDR3 spans 15 amino acids. Germline V gene sequence: CDR1 LNHDA, CDR2 SQIVND (reference sequence).

The chain has TRBV21-1 and TRBJ2-1; the table's TRBD1 call for D was not verified on the DNA. TRBV21-1 is recorded as a pseudogene. This CDR3 is 17 amino acids long. Here the CDR3 DNA reads TGTGCCAGCAGCATAGGCCTTCCGGGACAGATACACAATGAGCAGTTCTTC. Translation gives CASSIGLPGQIHNEQFF.

CDR3 DNA sequence: TGTGCCAGCAGTGGAGAGGCCCGGGGTGAGCAGTACTTC. Translated: CASSGEARGEQYF. V gene TRBV2 combines with J gene TRBJ2-7, with a possible D match to TRBD2 (5 bases). Trimming left V 4 bases short and J 7 bases short, with 14 bases between. The CDR3 sequence is 13 residues long. CDR1 and CDR2 (germline): SNHLY, FYNNEI.

This clone was seen more than once but under ten times. The V call is TRBV7-2, the J call TRBJ2-2, with TRBD2 matching over 7 bases. V was clipped by 1 base and J by 2 bases; unmatched bases: 13. The CDR3 sequence is 19 residues long. Germline CDR1 reads SGHTA; CDR2 reads FQGNSA. CDR3 region: CASSLVQFLSGGNTGELFF. The DNA for the CDR3 is TGTGCCAGCAGCTTAGTTCAGTTTTTGTCGGGGGGAAACACCGGGGAGCTGTTTTTT.

The table lists this clone with a few counts. V is TRBV6-6 and J is TRBJ1-4; 9 bases align to TRBD1. The V segment lost 6 bases and the J segment 7 bases; nucleotides outside the gene matches: 9. CDR1 and CDR2 (germline): MNHNY, SVGAGI (reference sequence). The CDR3 covers 15 residues. CDR3 nucleotide sequence: TGTGCCAGCAGACCCCCCGGGACAGGGCGTGAAAAACTGTTTTTT. Translating gives CASRPPGTGREKLFF.

The V and J genes are TRBV5-4 and TRBJ2-3; 9 bases are shared with TRBD2. CDR3 length: 15 residues. J lost 8 bases, V lost 0 bases, and 7 bases had no gene match. CDR1 is SGHNT, CDR2 YYREEE, per germline (reference sequence). Written as DNA, the CDR3 is TGTGCCAGCAGCTTGGTGGCTAGCGGGGAGGGTACGCAGTATTTT. Amino acids: CASSLVASGEGTQYF.

The chain is built from TRBV25-1 and TRBJ1-1, with TRBD1 identical over 10 bases. V trimming: 5 bases; J trimming: 4 bases; junction bases outside the gene matches: 7. Per the germline V gene, CDR1 is MGHDK and CDR2 is SYGVNS. The CDR3 totals 15 residues. This CDR3 is CASSTWTGGSTEAFF. CDR3 nucleotide sequence: TGTGCCAGCAGTACTTGGACAGGGGGTAGCACTGAAGCTTTCTTT.

The chain recombines TRBV27 with TRBJ1-5, with D possibly TRBD1 on 6 matching bases. Trimming removed 6 bases at V and 4 bases at J, with 13 bases between. Germline CDR1 and CDR2: MNHEY and SMNVEV (reference sequence). The CDR3 contains 14 residues. This chain's CDR3 is CASRGPGQNQPQHF. DNA for the CDR3: TGTGCCAGCAGAGGCCCGGGACAAAATCAGCCCCAGCATTTT.

This clone has just a few counts. The V and J genes are TRBV2 and TRBJ2-5; the D is unclear. V was clipped by 8 bases and J by 9 bases, with 25 bases between them. The CDR3 extends over 15 amino acids. Looked up from germline, CDR1 is SNHLY and CDR2 is FYNNEI. The CDR3 spells CASWFGIGEEMAQYF. The CDR3 DNA follows: TGTGCCAGCTGGTTCGGAATAGGAGAGGAGATGGCCCAGTACTTC.

This sequence joins TRBV11-1 and TRBJ1-1; D unresolved. The CDR3 has 12 amino acids. V lost 2 bases and J 4 bases, leaving 5 bases between the germline ends. Germline-derived CDR1 and CDR2 are SGHAT and FQDESV (reference sequence). CDR3 nucleotides: TGTGCCAGCAGCTTAAGCGTCACTGAAGCTTTCTTT. Translated: CASSLSVTEAFF. The variable domain in full, completed from reference TRBV11-1 and TRBJ1-1, reads EAEVAQSPRYKITEKSQAVAFWCDPISGHATLYWYRQILGQGPELLVQFQDESVVDDSQLPKDRFSAERLKGVDSTLKIQPAELGDSAMYLCASSLSVTEAFFGQGTRLTVV.